This is a list of T cell receptor beta chains from one sample in a study of T cell repertoires in cytomegalovirus infection. For these receptors, no antigen is known. MiXCR was run by TCRdb on the reads, yielding one entry per CDR3 protein. This sample has 700,000 to 900,000 distinct CDR3 sequences, with just under 30% found just once. This material consisted of cultured CD8+ T cells from PBMCs, taken from culture after CMV antigen stimulation. Receptor source: a human donor in good health (CMV status not recorded). Some clones in this sample may be carry-over from other donors' samples. Both conserved end residues are part of each CDR3. D genes are given only for firm matches. Size tells how often a clone was seen (once, few, many) or the class of an expanded clone, and some rows leave it out.

TRBD1	16	-	TRBJ2-5	TRBV6-5	CASSLSHRGLRETQYF	TGTGCCAGCAGTCTATCACACAGGGGGCTAAGGGAGACCCAGTACTTC
-	15	many	TRBJ1-5	TRBV7-2	CASSLGTLRGEPQHF	TGTGCCAGCAGCTTAGGAACCCTGCGGGGAGAGCCCCAGCATTTT
-	13	few	TRBJ2-1	TRBV19	CASSIGALNEQFF	TGTGCCAGTAGTATAGGCGCGCTCAATGAGCAGTTCTTC
-	13	-	TRBJ2-5	TRBV13	CASSWGGGETQYF	TGTGCCAGCAGCTGGGGGGGCGGAGAGACCCAGTACTTC
-	14	few	TRBJ2-1	TRBV5-1	CASSLGGFRNEQFF	TGCGCCAGCAGCTTGGGAGGTTTCCGCAATGAGCAGTTCTTC
-	15	few	TRBJ2-3	TRBV7-2	CASSKGHPSTDTQYF	TGTGCCAGCAGCAAGGGCCATCCTAGCACAGATACGCAGTATTTT
-	19	-	TRBJ2-1	TRBV5-1	CASSPGQLNGGSTYNEQFF	TGCGCCAGCAGCCCGGGACAACTTAATGGGGGGTCGACCTACAATGAGCAGTTCTTC
TRBD1	18	-	TRBJ1-1	TRBV6-5	CASSYSREADRGETEAFF	TGTGCCAGCAGTTACTCGAGGGAGGCCGACAGGGGGGAGACTGAAGCTTTCTTT
-	19	-	TRBJ1-3	TRBV4-1	CASSQVGAQSSAGGNTIYF	TGTGCCAGCAGCCAAGTAGGAGCACAAAGTTCAGCGGGAGGAAACACCATATATTTT
-	13	-	TRBJ2-7	TRBV12-3/TRBV12-4	CASSVPDSYEQYF	TGTGCCAGCAGTGTCCCCGACTCCTACGAGCAGTACTTC
TRBD2	16	few	TRBJ2-1	TRBV20-1	CSARDGVAGSYNEQFF	TGCAGTGCTAGAGATGGAGTAGCGGGGTCCTACAATGAGCAGTTCTTC
-	15	-	TRBJ1-3	TRBV2	CASRGEGPSGNTIYF	TGTGCCAGCAGAGGAGAGGGACCGTCTGGAAACACCATATATTTT
-	18	many	TRBJ1-4	TRBV27	CASSFLALGPWREEKLFF	TGTGCCAGCAGTTTTTTAGCCTTGGGACCCTGGAGGGAGGAAAAACTGTTTTTT
-	14	many	TRBJ2-7	TRBV7-2	CASSSGPQSMEQYF	TGTGCCAGCAGCTCCGGGCCCCAGTCTATGGAGCAGTACTTC
-	13	few	TRBJ2-3	TRBV12-3/TRBV12-4	CASLQLGTDTQYF	TGTGCCAGCCTTCAACTAGGCACAGATACGCAGTATTTT
-	16	few	TRBJ2-2	TRBV29-1	CSVEGVGSQSGGELFF	TGCAGCGTTGAGGGGGTTGGTAGCCAAAGCGGCGGGGAGCTGTTTTTT
-	11	many	TRBJ1-6	TRBV7-9	CASSLVPPLHF	TGTGCCAGCAGCTTAGTTCCACCCCTCCACTTT
-	14	-	TRBJ1-1	TRBV4-1	CASSQDPGATEAFF	TGCGCCAGCAGCCAAGATCCAGGGGCCACTGAAGCTTTCTTT
TRBD2	20	many	TRBJ2-3	TRBV7-2	CASSLVNTKIAGTSGHTQYF	TGTGCCAGCAGCTTAGTTAATACAAAGATTGCCGGGACTAGCGGACATACGCAGTATTTT
TRBD1	13	many	TRBJ1-4	TRBV12-3/TRBV12-4	CASRGQVQKKLFF	TGTGCCAGCAGGGGACAGGTCCAGAAAAAACTGTTTTTT
TRBD1	15	-	TRBJ2-5	TRBV11-2	CASSLVRGQQETQYF	TGTGCCAGCAGCTTAGTTCGGGGACAGCAAGAGACCCAGTACTTC
-	12	few	TRBJ2-7	TRBV7-9	CASSFQLAEQYF	TGTGCCAGCAGCTTTCAACTAGCCGAGCAGTACTTC
-	15	-	TRBJ2-3	TRBV27	CASSLAGRHTDTQYF	TGTGCCAGCAGTTTGGCGGGGCGACACACAGATACGCAGTATTTT
-	15	-	TRBJ2-3	TRBV24-1	CATSDLGAGSDTQYF	TGTGCCACCAGTGATTTGGGGGCAGGGTCAGATACGCAGTATTTT
-	14	few	TRBJ1-5	TRBV7-6	CASSPLGGDQPQHF	TGTGCCAGCAGCCCACTGGGGGGGGATCAGCCCCAGCATTTT
-	12	-	TRBJ1-4	TRBV19	CATLEDNEKLFF	TGTGCCACCCTGGAAGATAATGAAAAACTGTTTTTT
TRBD1	14	-	TRBJ1-6	TRBV6-5	CASRDSQYNSPLHF	TGTGCCAGCCGGGACAGCCAATATAATTCACCCCTCCACTTT
TRBD1	13	once	TRBJ2-3	TRBV24-1	CATLDREEDTQYF	TGTGCCACATTGGACAGGGAAGAGGATACGCAGTATTTT
TRBD2	15	-	TRBJ2-3	TRBV10-3	CAISDPLAGSDTQYF	TGTGCCATCAGTGATCCTCTAGCGGGGTCAGATACGCAGTATTTT
TRBD1	14	-	TRBJ1-1	TRBV5-1	CASSVWDRDAEAFF	TGCGCCAGCAGCGTCTGGGACAGGGACGCTGAAGCTTTCTTT
TRBD1	15	-	TRBJ2-1	TRBV29-1	CSVEGAQGSHNEQFF	TGCAGCGTTGAAGGCGCACAGGGGTCCCACAATGAGCAGTTCTTC
TRBD2	16	many	TRBJ2-5	TRBV7-8	CASSKTSGGRKQTQYF	TGTGCCAGCAGCAAGACTAGCGGGGGACGCAAACAGACCCAGTACTTC